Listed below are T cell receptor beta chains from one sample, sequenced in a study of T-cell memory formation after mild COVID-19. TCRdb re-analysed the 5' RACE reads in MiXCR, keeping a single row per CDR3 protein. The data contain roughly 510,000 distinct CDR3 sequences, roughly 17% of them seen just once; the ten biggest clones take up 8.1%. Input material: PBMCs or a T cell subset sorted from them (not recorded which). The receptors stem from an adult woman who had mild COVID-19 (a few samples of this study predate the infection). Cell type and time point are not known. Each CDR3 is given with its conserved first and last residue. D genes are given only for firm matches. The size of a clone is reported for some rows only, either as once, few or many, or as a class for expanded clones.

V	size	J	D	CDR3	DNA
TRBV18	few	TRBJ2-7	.	CASSPPVLDEQYF	TGTGCCAGCTCACCCCCGGTTCTCGACGAGCAGTACTTC
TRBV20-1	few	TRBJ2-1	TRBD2	CSAINSGRLYNEQFF	TGCAGTGCTATAAATAGCGGGAGACTCTACAATGAGCAGTTCTTC
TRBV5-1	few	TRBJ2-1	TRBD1	CASSPGQGRANEQFF	TGCGCCAGCAGCCCGGGACAGGGAAGGGCCAATGAGCAGTTCTTC
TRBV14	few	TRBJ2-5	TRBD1	CASSQDRSWTGEETQYF	TGTGCCAGCAGCCAAGATCGAAGTTGGACAGGGGAAGAGACCCAGTACTTC
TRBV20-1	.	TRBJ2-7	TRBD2	CSAREVAGDWYEQYF	TGCAGTGCTAGAGAGGTAGCGGGAGATTGGTACGAGCAGTACTTC
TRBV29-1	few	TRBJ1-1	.	CSVSEAFF	TGCAGCGTCTCTGAAGCTTTCTTT
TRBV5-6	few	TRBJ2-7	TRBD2	CASSLGLADAYEQYF	TGTGCCAGCAGCTTGGGACTAGCGGACGCCTACGAGCAGTACTTC
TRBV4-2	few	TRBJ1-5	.	CASSHVGQPQHF	TGTGCCAGCAGCCACGTCGGTCAGCCCCAGCATTTT
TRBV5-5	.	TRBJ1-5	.	CASSPGGHSNQPQHF	TGTGCCAGCAGCCCTGGGGGGCATAGCAATCAGCCCCAGCATTTT
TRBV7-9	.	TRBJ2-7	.	CASRNDGYYEQYF	TGTGCCAGCAGAAATGACGGATACTACGAGCAGTACTTC
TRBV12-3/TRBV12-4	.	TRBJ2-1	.	CASSVGVKKFF	TGTGCCAGCTCTGTAGGGGTGAAGAAGTTCTTC
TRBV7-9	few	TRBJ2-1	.	CASSLDTGSSYNEQFF	TGTGCCAGCAGCTTAGACACAGGGAGCTCCTACAATGAGCAGTTCTTC
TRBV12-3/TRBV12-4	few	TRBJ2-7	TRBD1	CASSTTGQGSYEQYF	TGTGCCAGCAGTACGACAGGGCAGGGGTCCTACGAGCAGTACTTC
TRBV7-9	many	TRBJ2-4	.	CASSLSGLLLAKNIQYF	TGTGCCAGCAGCTTATCGGGACTTCTTTTAGCCAAAAACATTCAGTACTTC